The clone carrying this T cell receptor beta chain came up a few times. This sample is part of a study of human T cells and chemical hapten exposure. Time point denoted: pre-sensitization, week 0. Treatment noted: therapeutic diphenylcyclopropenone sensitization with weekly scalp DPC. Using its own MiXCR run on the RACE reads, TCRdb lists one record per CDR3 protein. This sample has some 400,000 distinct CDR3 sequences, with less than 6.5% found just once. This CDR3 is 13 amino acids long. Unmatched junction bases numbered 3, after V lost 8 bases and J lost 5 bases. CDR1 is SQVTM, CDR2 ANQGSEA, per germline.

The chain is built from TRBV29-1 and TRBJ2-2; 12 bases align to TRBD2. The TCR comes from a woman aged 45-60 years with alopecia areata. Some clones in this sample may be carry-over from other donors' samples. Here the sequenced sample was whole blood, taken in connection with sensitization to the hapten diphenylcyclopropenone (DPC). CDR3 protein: CSIGLAGTGELFF. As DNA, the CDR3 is TGCAGCATAGGACTAGCGGGGACCGGGGAGCTGTTTTTT.